The rows below give T cell receptor beta chains drawn from one sample of a study of human T cells and chemical hapten exposure. MiXCR, applied by TCRdb to the RACE reads, yields one record per CDR3 protein. The sample carries tens of thousands of distinct CDR3 sequences, approximately 8.8% recorded once. The input for sequencing was whole blood, taken in connection with sensitization to the hapten diphenylcyclopropenone (DPC). The receptors here all came from a woman aged 35 to 49 with alopecia areata. Some clones in this sample may be carry-over from other donors' samples. CDR3s include the opening cysteine and the closing phenylalanine or tryptophan. Fields, in order: V gene, CDR3 protein.

V gene: TRBV6-2/TRBV6-3
CDR3 protein: CASRITTRGHPLHF

V gene: TRBV28
CDR3 protein: CASSWEGGPQETQYF

V gene: TRBV30
CDR3 protein: CAWSVGSGYGSYEQYF

V gene: TRBV7-2
CDR3 protein: CASSLGRGVSYEQYF

V gene: TRBV5-1
CDR3 protein: CASSLQQETQYF

V gene: TRBV28
CDR3 protein: CASHGRGLNTEAFF

V gene: TRBV11-3
CDR3 protein: CASSPTTGYYEQYF

V gene: TRBV11-2
CDR3 protein: CASSYSGVDQETQYF

V gene: TRBV6-2/TRBV6-3
CDR3 protein: CASSYSRRETQYF

V gene: TRBV6-5
CDR3 protein: CASTRLAGGPTDTQYF

V gene: TRBV5-1
CDR3 protein: CASSLFPITYNSPLHF

V gene: TRBV18
CDR3 protein: CASSPPNSPLHF

V gene: TRBV3-1
CDR3 protein: CASSQGRTGELFF

V gene: TRBV29-1
CDR3 protein: CSVEGYEQYF

V gene: TRBV9
CDR3 protein: CASSQTLRGPDTQYF

V gene: TRBV13
CDR3 protein: CASSPGARNTEAFF

V gene: TRBV27
CDR3 protein: CASSSSEIGDLSYEQYF

V gene: TRBV4-1
CDR3 protein: CASSQDWGQGSQQYF

V gene: TRBV5-1
CDR3 protein: CASSEGQGTGELFF

V gene: TRBV29-1
CDR3 protein: CSAQGALNYGYTF

V gene: TRBV18
CDR3 protein: CASSLGTGGVNEQFF

V gene: TRBV5-1
CDR3 protein: CASSDGRGLNTEAFF

V gene: TRBV7-2
CDR3 protein: CASSSPSRGLNNEQYF

V gene: TRBV7-8
CDR3 protein: CASSLAGGVQETQYF

V gene: TRBV18
CDR3 protein: CASSPPHPLGPINTEAFF

V gene: TRBV10-3
CDR3 protein: CATDTGNSPLHF